The next 4 T cell receptor beta chains were all read from a single sample in a study of regulatory T cells in long-lasting Graves disease. Time point of the sample: newly diagnosed GD, antithyroid drugs for less than 3 months. Following extraction of RNA from PBMCs, that RNA was used to make the TCR library. Through Arm-PCR of CDR3 regions and iRepertoire HTBI primers, TCR beta libraries were built. TCRdb re-called the multiplex PCR reads with MiXCR, one entry per CDR3 protein. The repertoire holds hundreds of thousands of distinct CDR3 sequences, roughly 15% seen once, with roughly 18% in the top ten. The data also belong to a second study, concerning T cells in Graves' hyperthyroidism and ophthalmopathy.

This sample comprised peripheral blood mononuclear cells (PBMCs), obtained at new diagnosis, from a patient treated with antithyroid drugs. Receptor source: a woman in her twenties or thirties with Graves disease.

This rearrangement joins TRBV11-2 to TRBJ1-3, with 8 bases fitting TRBD1. The CDR3 length is 17 residues. Trimming removed 2 bases from V and 1 base from J; junction bases left unmatched: 7. Germline CDR1 reads SGHAT; CDR2 reads FQNNGV. This CDR3 is CASSLRPQGASGNTIYF. CDR3 DNA sequence: TGTGCCAGCAGCTTACGTCCTCAGGGGGCGTCTGGAAACACCATATATTTT. Full variable domain (missing parts from reference TRBV11-2 and TRBJ1-3): EAGVAQSPRYKIIEKRQSVAFWCNPISGHATLYWYQQILGQGPKLLIQFQNNGVVDDSQLPKDRFSAERLKGVDSTLKIQPAKLEDSAVYLCASSLRPQGASGNTIYFGEGSWLTVV.

About this clonotype itself: Given a much more abundant clone one base away, this may be a read error. The genes are TRBV7-9 and TRBJ1-5; D is undetermined. The CDR3 runs 14 residues. Germline loops: CDR1 SEHNR, CDR2 FQNEAQ (reference sequence). Trimming left V 6 bases short and J 4 bases short, with 13 bases between. As DNA, the CDR3 is TGTGCCAGCAGTGAATTGGCAGCTAATCAGCCCCAGCATTTT. Protein product: CASSELAANQPQHF.

Ten or more counts support this clonotype. The rearrangement joins TRBV6-1 to TRBJ1-5; D not resolved. The CDR3 runs to 16 residues. Deletions cut 2 bases from V and 5 bases from J, with 16 bases between. Germline V gene data show CDR1 as MNHNS and CDR2 as SASEGT. The CDR3 DNA reads TGTGCCAGCAGTGAAAGGATCGGGAGAACTGATCAGCCCCAGCATTTT. This gives the protein CASSERIGRTDQPQHF.

This clonotype was detected ten times or more. The V gene is TRBV28, the J gene TRBJ1-1; D gene ambiguous. Germline V gene lookup returns CDR1 MDHEN and CDR2 SYDVKM. Trimming removed 8 bases at V and 1 base at J, with 14 bases between. The CDR3 loop spans 14 amino acids. CDR3 sequence: CASPGKDSNTEAFF. The CDR3 coding sequence is TGTGCCAGCCCTGGGAAAGATTCGAACACTGAAGCTTTCTTT.